The entry below gives a single TCR beta chain sequence along with its context. Which antigen it targets is not known. Qualities for individual bases were not recorded, and no much larger clone is one base off. This specimen comes from a study of CD8 T cells in Susac syndrome (dated by TCRdb to the late 2010s). In the study overall: Whether CD8+ T cell activation and differentiation in Susac syndrome was antigen driven was tested using repertoire sequencing. The clonality of the CD8+ T cell repertoire was compared across some eleven healthy donors, some 14 Susac syndrome patients and 15 multiple sclerosis patients.

From its cysteine to its phenylalanine, the CDR3 spans 15 amino acids. Here the CDR3 DNA is all that survives: 45 bases in frame from base 1. Based on the germline V gene, the CDR1 and CDR2 sequences are MNHNS and SASEGT. Compared with germline, V lacks 8 bases and J lacks 3 bases; bases without a gene match: 7. RNA was extracted using the RNeasy kit, and roughly 0.45 to 1 microgram was reverse transcribed with random hexamers. The immunoSEQ multiplex PCR assay, covering 54 Vbeta and 13 Jbeta segments, was used to amplify TCR beta CDR3 regions. To correct PCR amplification bias, a synthetic template baseline was used for both primer optimization and computational correction. Regarding the original processing steps: Reads were assigned to V, D and J genes according to IMGT and analyzed in immunoSEQ Analyzer, with only productive sequences retained. To calculate clonality, Shannon entropy was normalized by log2 of the number of productive unique sequences and then subtracted from one. For each patient and control, public and private clones were evaluated among the 100 most prevalent clones. A clone was defined as Susac-specific if it was absent from the healthy and MS cohorts, from roughly 980 published viral clones and from other ImmuneACCESS disease sequences. Clones were called with MiXCR by TCRdb after fastp trimmed the public reads at Q25, and only in-frame beta chains were retained. A single entry per CDR3 protein holds the most common genes and DNA from its merged rows. What appears here as the V and J calls and clone size reflects TCRdb's work, not the paper's. This sample gives about 400,000 distinct CDR3 sequences in total; 75% to 90% of them show up just once. Around 0.12% of the sample is held by the ten biggest clonotypes.

Peripheral blood CD8+ and CD4+ T cells from healthy donors, Susac syndrome patients and multiple sclerosis patients were profiled by high-throughput TCR beta sequencing. Treatment-naive patients with stable or active relapsing-remitting disease fulfilling revised McDonald criteria were used as multiple sclerosis controls. Bulk CD8+ and CD4+ T cells were purified by magnetic negative isolation, while CD8+ TEMRA cells were enriched using FACS. Blood was drawn into EDTA tubes, processed within 24 hours, and PBMCs were isolated by density gradient centrifugation. PBMCs intended for TCR sequencing were cryopreserved in liquid nitrogen and thawed later in a water bath at 37 degrees C. Purity of sorted or isolated CD4+, CD8+ and CD8+ TEMRA cells was at least 90%. The investigation overall reported the following: The number of individuals in the TCR sequencing and HLA analysis was acknowledged as relatively small.

This sequence was found in a human donor with multiple sclerosis. This receptor chain uses TRBV6-1 and TRBJ2-3, and TRBD2 matches 11 of the central bases. The sample comprised CD8+ T cells from PBMCs. The CDR3 in this case is CASDELAGDTDTQYF. At the DNA level, the sequence is TGTGCCAGCGACGAACTAGCGGGGGATACAGATACGCAGTATTTT.